This T cell receptor (beta chain) is from a study of cytomegalovirus exposure and HLA in healthy donors. This CDR3 is 16 amino acids long. The germline CDR1 and CDR2 sequences are SGHRS and YFSETQ. V shed 4 bases and J shed 4 bases, with 18 bases lying between them. 60 Vbeta and 13 Jbeta primers were used in PCR. TCRdb keeps only in-frame clones here, not all; method: immunoSEQ multiplex PCR. The table includes around 200,000 clones, approximately 80% detected once. The V gene is TRBV5-1, the J gene TRBJ1-3; tentative D call: TRBD1 (6 bases). This TCR was recovered from a man in his fifties or sixties in good health and CMV-seronegative. Sequencing was done on a sample of PBMCs. CDR3 nucleotides: TGCGCCAGCAGCGTAAACCTAGACAGGCGCGGAAACACCATATATTTT. Protein product: CASSVNLDRRGNTIYF.